The 21 T cell receptor beta chains below all came from one sample that was sequenced in a study of persistence of HIV-infected CD4 T cells. No cognate antigen is known for these TCRs. Stimulation used about 9.2 ug/mL lysate from CMV-infected fibroblasts. Sorted nonresponding memory CD4+ T cells were CD40L-negative, CD69-negative, CD45RO-high. The immunoSEQ assay was version 4, run in survey mode. Here immunoSEQ multiplex PCR was the method, and the copy in TCRdb shows in-frame clones only, minus some. Of 25,000 to 35,000 clones in the sample, more than 75% were seen once. Sequencing was performed on CD4+ T cells sorted from PBMCs after 18-hour stimulation, taken from a patient who received antiretroviral therapy. The receptor set was obtained from an adult man with HIV who was CMV-seropositive.

The chain combines TRBV2 with TRBJ2-7; weak D call: TRBD1 (6 bases). V lost 5 bases, J lost 2 bases, and 19 bases lay in between. The CDR3 has 16 residues. CDR1 and CDR2 (germline): SNHLY, FYNNEI. CDR3 amino acids: CASSHVRQGNTYEQYF. CDR3 DNA sequence: TGTGCCAGCAGTCACGTCAGGCAGGGGAACACCTACGAGCAGTACTTC.

Only one count was recorded for this clone. V gene TRBV29-1 combines with J gene TRBJ2-7; D is perhaps TRBD1 (5 bases). This CDR3 has 15 residues. V lost 5 bases and J 6 bases, leaving 23 bases between the germline ends. Germline CDR1 and CDR2: SQVTM and ANQGSEA. The CDR3 region is CSVQDGFLGLLEQYF. The CDR3 DNA reads TGCAGCGTTCAGGACGGATTCTTGGGGCTACTCGAGCAGTACTTC.

This chain joins TRBV28 and TRBJ1-5; D unclear. CDR3 length: 13 amino acids. Trimming took off 0 bases at V and 5 bases at J, with 5 bases between the two ends. Germline CDR1 reads MDHEN; CDR2 reads SYDVKM. CDR3 nucleotides: TGTGCCAGCAGTTTATGGGTCCATCAGCCCCAGCATTTT. Protein product: CASSLWVHQPQHF.

The chain recombines TRBV28 with TRBJ2-7; D tentatively reads TRBD1 or TRBD2 (6 bases each). Germline CDR1 and CDR2: MDHEN and SYDVKM. The CDR3 consists of 13 residues. The V end lost 8 bases, the J end lost 2 bases, and 13 bases lay between the germline ends. The DNA for the CDR3 is TGTGCCAGCGAAGTAGGGGGGACCTACGAGCAGTACTTC. Translation gives CASEVGGTYEQYF. Based on the CDR3 plus reference TRBV28 and TRBJ2-7, the full variable domain is DVKVTQSSRYLVKRTGEKVFLECVQDMDHENMFWYRQDPGLGLRLIYFSYDVKMKEKGDIPEGYSVSREKKERFSLILESASTNQTSMYLCASEVGGTYEQYFGPGTRLTVT.

The chain carries TRBV2 and TRBJ1-4; 8 bases align to TRBD1. With 5 bases clipped from V and 6 bases from J, the junction kept 8 bases outside the gene matches. Germline V CDR1 and CDR2: SNHLY, FYNNEI. The CDR3 is 15 residues long. This chain's CDR3 is CASSQNQGAHEKLFF. The CDR3 DNA follows: TGTGCCAGCAGTCAGAATCAGGGGGCCCATGAAAAACTGTTTTTT.

The chain links TRBV24-1 to TRBJ2-5, with D possibly TRBD1 on 5 matching bases. The CDR3 spans 18 residues. CDR1 and CDR2 (germline): KGHDR, SFDVKD. V was shortened by 4 bases and J by 5 bases, with 25 bases between the two germline ends. The CDR3 sequence is CATSDASALDTERETQYF. The DNA of the CDR3 is TGTGCCACCAGTGACGCTTCTGCCCTGGACACGGAGCGTGAGACCCAGTACTTC.

The chain carries TRBV14 and TRBJ1-2; D not resolved. V lost 4 bases and J 8 bases, leaving 11 bases between the germline ends. Germline loops: CDR1 SGHDN, CDR2 FVKESK. This CDR3 has 12 residues. Written as DNA, the CDR3 is TGTGCCAGCAGCCGGACTTCTAGAGGCTACACCTTC. Its protein product is CASSRTSRGYTF.

This rearrangement joins TRBV6-4 to TRBJ2-7, with 7 bases matching TRBD2. V shed 5 bases and J 3 bases; nucleotides not matched to a gene: 7. The CDR3 length is 14 residues. Looked up from germline, CDR1 is MRHNA and CDR2 is SNTAGT. The CDR3 is CASSYTERGYEQYF. The CDR3 nucleotides read TGTGCCAGCAGTTACACCGAGCGGGGCTACGAGCAGTACTTC.

The V and J genes are TRBV7-2 and TRBJ1-5, with a tentative D call TRBD1 (6 bases). The ends were cut back, 2 bases at V and 1 base at J, with 9 bases in the middle. The CDR3 runs to 15 residues. Germline values: CDR1 SGHTA, CDR2 FQGNSA. The CDR3 loop is CASSLWGASNQPQHF. DNA of the CDR3: TGTGCCAGCAGCTTATGGGGGGCGAGCAATCAGCCCCAGCATTTT.

The chain is built from TRBV29-1 and TRBJ2-1; TRBD2 agrees at 16 bases. The trim removed 6 bases at V and 7 bases at J, leaving 15 bases unmatched. The CDR3 spans 18 residues. Germline assignment: CDR1 SQVTM and CDR2 ANQGSEA. The CDR3 reads CSVPGTSGGALPKNEQFF. In nucleotides, the CDR3 is TGCAGCGTACCCGGGACTAGCGGGGGGGCTCTCCCCAAGAATGAGCAGTTCTTC.

The rearrangement joins TRBV6-7 to TRBJ2-2, with TRBD1 identical over 7 bases. TRBV6-7 counts as an open reading frame of uncertain function. CDR3 length equals 19 residues. With V trimmed by 2 bases and J by 6 bases, 18 bases remained unmatched. The CDR3 DNA is TGTGCCAGCAGTTACCCGAGCCCCCATACAGGGGCGCCCGCCGGGGAGCTGTTTTTT. Translated: CASSYPSPHTGAPAGELFF.

The gene calls are TRBV9 and TRBJ2-7, with D unresolved. Germline assignment: CDR1 SGDLS and CDR2 YYNGEE. Trimming removed 0 bases from V and 0 bases from J, with 10 bases in between. The CDR3 has 15 residues. CDR3 sequence: CASSVAETVSYEQYF. For the CDR3, the DNA is TGTGCCAGCAGCGTAGCTGAGACTGTCTCCTACGAGCAGTACTTC.

The J gene is TRBJ2-1, the V gene TRBV5-1; D may match TRBD1 or TRBD2 (5 bases each). The CDR3 runs 14 residues. Looked up from germline, CDR1 is SGHRS and CDR2 is YFSETQ. Trimming pared 0 bases from V and 8 bases from J, leaving 12 bases between. Here the CDR3 DNA reads TGCGCCAGCAGCTTGGTTCAGGTGGGGGATGAGCAGTTCTTC. This gives the protein CASSLVQVGDEQFF.

The rearrangement links TRBV29-1 to TRBJ2-3; the match to TRBD2 covers 15 bases. Germline V lookup: CDR1 SQVTM, CDR2 ANQGSEA. The CDR3 totals 13 residues. Germline trimming cut 5 bases from V and 14 bases from J; bases unmatched to any gene: 8. The CDR3 here is CSVRTSGGEGRYF. The CDR3 DNA sequence: TGCAGCGTTAGGACTAGCGGGGGGGAAGGACGGTATTTT.

The rearrangement joins TRBV21-1 to TRBJ2-1; the table's D call TRBD1 went unverified against the DNA. TRBV21-1 is a pseudogene. This CDR3 contains 20 residues. The CDR3 DNA sequence: TGTGCCAGCAGCAAAGGGGCTATCCCCGGGACAGGGGACCACTACAATGAGCAGTTCTTC. Translated, it gives CASSKGAIPGTGDHYNEQFF.

This clone was observed a handful of times. This sequence joins TRBV5-1 and TRBJ2-1; 7 positions match TRBD2. This CDR3 contains 16 residues. In germline, CDR1 is SGHRS, CDR2 YFSETQ. V lost 0 bases to trimming and J lost 5 bases; unmatched junction nucleotides: 8. CDR3 nucleotides: TGCGCCAGCAGCTTGGCCGGCCTAGCGGAGGACAATGAGCAGTTCTTC. Protein: CASSLAGLAEDNEQFF.

In its sample, this clone was seen a few times. The V call is TRBV4-2, the J call TRBJ1-2, with 7 bases matching TRBD1. Germline V gene data show CDR1 as LGHNA and CDR2 as YNFKEQ. CDR3 length: 15 amino acids. J lost 4 bases, V lost 0 bases, and 5 bases had no gene match. The CDR3 region has the DNA TGTGCCAGCAGCCAAGATCAGGGGGTCTTCTATGGCTACACCTTC. The encoded protein is CASSQDQGVFYGYTF.

The chain joins TRBV12-5 to TRBJ2-1; D uncertain. This CDR3 contains 15 residues. Germline-derived CDR1 and CDR2 are LGHNT and FRNRAP. Trimming cost V 4 bases and J 7 bases, with 17 bases left between them. CDR3 in DNA: TGTGCTAGTGGTTCGCGTGGTCTAGGGTTTAATGAGCAGTTCTTC. It encodes CASGSRGLGFNEQFF.

This clone was recorded only once. DNA for the CDR3: TGTGCCAGCATCAAGACAAATCCTATGAACACTGAAGCTTTCTTT. Translating gives CASIKTNPMNTEAFF. This chain joins TRBV18 and TRBJ1-1; D is unresolved. Trimming pared 8 bases from V and 0 bases from J, leaving 16 bases between. This CDR3 has 15 residues. Germline-derived CDR1 and CDR2 are KGHSH and LQKENI.

J is TRBJ1-1 and V is TRBV19, with no clear D. CDR1 and CDR2 (germline): LNHDA, SQIVND (reference sequence). V was shortened by 4 bases and J by 2 bases, with 11 bases between the two germline ends. CDR3 length: 14 residues. CDR3 sequence (DNA): TGTGCCAGTAGTACCCAACAGCGCAACACTGAAGCTTTCTTT. Translated, it gives CASSTQQRNTEAFF.

The chain couples TRBV9 to TRBJ1-1; D not certain. CDR3 length: 14 amino acids. The V gene's germline CDR1 is SGDLS and CDR2 YYNGEE. V lost 3 bases, J lost 0 bases, and 9 bases lay in between. The CDR3 spells CASSEVIMNTEAFF. The CDR3 DNA reads TGTGCCAGCAGCGAGGTAATCATGAACACTGAAGCTTTCTTT.